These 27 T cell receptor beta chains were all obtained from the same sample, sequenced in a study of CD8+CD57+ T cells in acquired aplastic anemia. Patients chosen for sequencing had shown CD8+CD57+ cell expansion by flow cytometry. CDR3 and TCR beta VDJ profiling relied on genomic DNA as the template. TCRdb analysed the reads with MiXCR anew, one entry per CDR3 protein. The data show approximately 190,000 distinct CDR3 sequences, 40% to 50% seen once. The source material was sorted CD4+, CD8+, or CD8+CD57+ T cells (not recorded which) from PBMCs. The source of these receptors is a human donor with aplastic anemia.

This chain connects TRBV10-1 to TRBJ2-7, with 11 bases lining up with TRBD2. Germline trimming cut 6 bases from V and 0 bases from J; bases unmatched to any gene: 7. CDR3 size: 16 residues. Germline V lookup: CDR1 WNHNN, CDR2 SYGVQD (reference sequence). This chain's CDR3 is CASRTRLAGFSYEQYF. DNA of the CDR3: TGCGCCAGCAGGACCCGACTAGCGGGATTCTCCTACGAGCAGTACTTC.

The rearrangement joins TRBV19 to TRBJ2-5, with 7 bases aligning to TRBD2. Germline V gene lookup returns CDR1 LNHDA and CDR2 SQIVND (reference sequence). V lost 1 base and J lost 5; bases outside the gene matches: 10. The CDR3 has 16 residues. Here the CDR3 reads CASSIAGRLAAETQYF. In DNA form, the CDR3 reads TGTGCCAGTAGTATAGCGGGAAGACTAGCTGCGGAGACCCAGTACTTC.

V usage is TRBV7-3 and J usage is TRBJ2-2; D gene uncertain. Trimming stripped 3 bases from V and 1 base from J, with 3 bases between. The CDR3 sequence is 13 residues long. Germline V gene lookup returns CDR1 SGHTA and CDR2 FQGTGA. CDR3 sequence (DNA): TGTGCCAGCAGCTTTGGGAACACCGGGGAGCTGTTTTTT. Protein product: CASSFGNTGELFF. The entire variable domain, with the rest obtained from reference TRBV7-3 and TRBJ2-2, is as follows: GAGVSQTPSNKVTEKGKYVELRCDPISGHTALYWYRQSLGQGPEFLIYFQGTGAADDSGLPNDRFFAVRPEGSVSTLKIQRTERGDSAVYLCASSFGNTGELFFGEGSRLTVL.

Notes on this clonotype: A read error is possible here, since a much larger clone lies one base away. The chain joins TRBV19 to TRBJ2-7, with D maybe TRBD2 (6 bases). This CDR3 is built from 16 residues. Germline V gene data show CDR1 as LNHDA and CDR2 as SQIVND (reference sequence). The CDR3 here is CASSNHLARTTYEQHF. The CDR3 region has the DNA TGTGCCAGTAGTAACCATTTGGCACGGACTACCTACGAGCAGCACTTC.

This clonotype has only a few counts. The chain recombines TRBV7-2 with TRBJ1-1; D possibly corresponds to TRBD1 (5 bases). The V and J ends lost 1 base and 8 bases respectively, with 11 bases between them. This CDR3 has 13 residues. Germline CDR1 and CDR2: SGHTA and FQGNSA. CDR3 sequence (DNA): TGTGCCAGCAGCTTAGAGTGGGGGTCGGAAGCTTTCTTT. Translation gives CASSLEWGSEAFF. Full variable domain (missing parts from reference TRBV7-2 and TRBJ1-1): GAGVSQSPSNKVTEKGKDVELRCDPISGHTALYWYRQSLGQGLEFLIYFQGNSAPDKSGLPSDRFSAERTGGSVSTLTIQRTQQEDSAVYLCASSLEWGSEAFFGQGTRLTVV.

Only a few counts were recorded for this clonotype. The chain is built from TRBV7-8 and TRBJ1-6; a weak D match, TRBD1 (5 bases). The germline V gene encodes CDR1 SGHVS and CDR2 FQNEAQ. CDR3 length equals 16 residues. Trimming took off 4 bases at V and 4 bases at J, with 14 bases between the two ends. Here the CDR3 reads CASSSSTGRYNSPLHF. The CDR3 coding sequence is TGTGCCAGCAGCTCCTCAACGGGACGATATAATTCACCCCTCCACTTT.

CDR3 nucleotide sequence: TGTGCCATCAGTGAGGTTGCCCATGAGCAGTTCTTC. Its protein is CAISEVAHEQFF. This chain connects TRBV10-3 to TRBJ2-1, with D unresolved. Germline V gene sequence: CDR1 ENHRY, CDR2 SYGVKD. There are 12 residues in the CDR3. V lost 2 bases and J 8 bases, leaving 7 bases between the germline ends.

The CDR3 region has the DNA TGTGCCAGCACCTCCTGGGGTGGCAATTCACCCCTCCACTTT. This encodes CASTSWGGNSPLHF. The chain has TRBV7-9 and TRBJ1-6; D uncertain. Germline CDR1 is SEHNR and CDR2 is FQNEAQ (reference sequence). The CDR3 spans 14 residues. The V gene lost 7 bases and the J gene lost 7 bases, with 14 bases spanning the gap.

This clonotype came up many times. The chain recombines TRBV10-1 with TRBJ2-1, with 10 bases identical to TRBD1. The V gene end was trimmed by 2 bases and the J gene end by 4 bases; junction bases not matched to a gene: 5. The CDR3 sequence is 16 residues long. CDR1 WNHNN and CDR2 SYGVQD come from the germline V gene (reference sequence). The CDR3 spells CASSEQTGGAYNEQFF. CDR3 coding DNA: TGCGCCAGCAGTGAGCAGACAGGGGGCGCTTACAATGAGCAGTTCTTC.

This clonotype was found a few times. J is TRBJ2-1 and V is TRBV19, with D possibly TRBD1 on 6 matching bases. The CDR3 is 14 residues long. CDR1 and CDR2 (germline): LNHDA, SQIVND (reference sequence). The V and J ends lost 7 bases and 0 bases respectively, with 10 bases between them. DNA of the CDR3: TGTGCCAGTAAGGCGGACAGCTCCTACAATGAGCAGTTCTTC. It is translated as CASKADSSYNEQFF.

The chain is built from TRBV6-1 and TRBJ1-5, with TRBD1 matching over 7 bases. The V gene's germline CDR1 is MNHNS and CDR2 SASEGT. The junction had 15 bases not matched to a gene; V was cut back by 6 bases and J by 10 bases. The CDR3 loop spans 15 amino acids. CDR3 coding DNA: TGTGCCAGCAGCCCCGGGACAGATGGCGTGATTCCCCAGCATTTT. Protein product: CASSPGTDGVIPQHF.

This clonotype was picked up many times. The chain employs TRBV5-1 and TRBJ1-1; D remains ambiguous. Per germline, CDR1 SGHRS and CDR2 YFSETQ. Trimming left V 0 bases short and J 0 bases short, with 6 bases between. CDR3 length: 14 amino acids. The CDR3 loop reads CASSLGAMNTEAFF. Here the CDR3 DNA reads TGCGCCAGCAGCTTGGGGGCGATGAACACTGAAGCTTTCTTT.

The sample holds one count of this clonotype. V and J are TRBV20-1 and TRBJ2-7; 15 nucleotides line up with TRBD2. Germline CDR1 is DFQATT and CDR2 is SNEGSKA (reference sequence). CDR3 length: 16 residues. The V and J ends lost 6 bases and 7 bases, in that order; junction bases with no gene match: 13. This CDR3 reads CSAPGGTSGRQWEQYF. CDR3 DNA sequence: TGCAGTGCCCCCGGGGGGACTAGCGGGAGGCAATGGGAGCAGTACTTC.

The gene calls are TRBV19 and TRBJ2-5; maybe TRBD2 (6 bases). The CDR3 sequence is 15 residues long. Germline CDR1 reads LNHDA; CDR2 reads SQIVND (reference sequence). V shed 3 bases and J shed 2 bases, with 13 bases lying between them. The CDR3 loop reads CASSILGGTQETQYF. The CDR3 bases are TGTGCCAGTAGTATTTTGGGGGGAACTCAAGAGACCCAGTACTTC.

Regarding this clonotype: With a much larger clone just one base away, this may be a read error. CDR3 residues: CASSSQGRHQPQHF. The CDR3 DNA reads as TGTGCCAGCAGCTCCCAGGGGAGGCATCAGCCCCAGCATTTT. The chain couples TRBV11-3 to TRBJ1-5, with D possibly being TRBD1 (6 bases). The germline V gene encodes CDR1 SGHNT and CDR2 YENEEA. CDR3 length: 14 amino acids. V was pared by 4 bases and J by 5 bases, with 12 bases between.

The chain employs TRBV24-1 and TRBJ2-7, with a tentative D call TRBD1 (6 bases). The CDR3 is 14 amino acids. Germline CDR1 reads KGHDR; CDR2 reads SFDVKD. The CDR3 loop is CARGEGVGSYEQYF. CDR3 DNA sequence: TGTGCTCGTGGCGAGGGGGTAGGGTCCTACGAGCAGTACTTC.

In nucleotides, the CDR3 is TGTGCCAGCAGTTACGGGGGACAGTCCTACGAGCAGTACTTC. It translates to CASSYGGQSYEQYF. The chain couples TRBV6-5 to TRBJ2-5, with 7 bases that match TRBD1. The J call may be wrong; the DNA end is better matched by TRBJ2-7. This CDR3 spans 14 amino acids. Looked up from germline, CDR1 is MNHEY and CDR2 is SVGAGI.

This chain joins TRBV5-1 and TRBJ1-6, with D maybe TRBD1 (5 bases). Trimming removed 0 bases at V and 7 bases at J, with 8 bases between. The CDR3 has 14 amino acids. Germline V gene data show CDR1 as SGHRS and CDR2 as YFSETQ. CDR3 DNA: TGCGCCAGCAGCTTGGAGGGGACCAATTCACCCCTCCACTTT. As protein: CASSLEGTNSPLHF.

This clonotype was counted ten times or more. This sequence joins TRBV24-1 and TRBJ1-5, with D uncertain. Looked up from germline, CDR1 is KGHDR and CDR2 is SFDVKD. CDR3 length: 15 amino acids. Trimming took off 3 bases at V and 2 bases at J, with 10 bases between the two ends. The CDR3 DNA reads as TGTGCCACCAGTGATGCCCTTGGGGGCAATCAGCCCCAGCATTTT. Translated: CATSDALGGNQPQHF.

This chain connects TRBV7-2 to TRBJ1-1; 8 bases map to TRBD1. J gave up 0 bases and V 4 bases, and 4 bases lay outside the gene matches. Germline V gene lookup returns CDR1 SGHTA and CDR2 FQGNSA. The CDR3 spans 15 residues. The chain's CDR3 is CASSSTGDMNTEAFF. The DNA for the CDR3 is TGTGCCAGCAGCTCGACAGGGGACATGAACACTGAAGCTTTCTTT.

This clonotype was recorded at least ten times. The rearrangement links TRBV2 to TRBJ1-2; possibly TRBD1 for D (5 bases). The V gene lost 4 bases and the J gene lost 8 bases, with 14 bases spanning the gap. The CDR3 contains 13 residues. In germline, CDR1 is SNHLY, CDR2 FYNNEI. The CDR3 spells CASSVGQGGGYTF. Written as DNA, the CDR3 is TGTGCCAGCAGTGTTGGCCAGGGCGGCGGCTACACCTTC. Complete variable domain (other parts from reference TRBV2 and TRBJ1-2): EPEVTQTPSHQVTQMGQEVILRCVPISNHLYFYWYRQILGQKVEFLVSFYNNEISEKSEIFDDQFSVERPDGSNFTLKIRSTKLEDSAMYFCASSVGQGGGYTFGSGTRLTVV.

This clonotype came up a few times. CDR3 sequence reads: CASSLGRLSYNEQFF. CDR3 bases: TGTGCCAGCAGTTTGGGGAGATTATCCTACAATGAGCAGTTCTTC. This chain uses TRBV12-3 or TRBV12-4 with TRBJ2-1; TRBD2 might be the D (5 bases). This CDR3 has 15 amino acids. Between the trimmed V and J ends, which lost 3 bases and 1 base, there was a span of 10 bases.

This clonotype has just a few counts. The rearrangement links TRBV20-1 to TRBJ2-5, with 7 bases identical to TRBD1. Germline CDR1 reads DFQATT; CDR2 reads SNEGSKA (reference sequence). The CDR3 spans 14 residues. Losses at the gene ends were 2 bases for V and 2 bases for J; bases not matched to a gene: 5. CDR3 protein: CSARTAGGQETQYF. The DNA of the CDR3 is TGCAGTGCTAGAACGGCAGGGGGTCAAGAGACCCAGTACTTC.

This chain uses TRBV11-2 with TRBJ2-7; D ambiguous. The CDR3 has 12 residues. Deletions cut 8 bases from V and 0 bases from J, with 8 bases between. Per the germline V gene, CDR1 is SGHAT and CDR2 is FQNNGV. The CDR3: CASFSASYEQYF. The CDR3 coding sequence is TGTGCCAGCTTCTCGGCCTCCTACGAGCAGTACTTC.

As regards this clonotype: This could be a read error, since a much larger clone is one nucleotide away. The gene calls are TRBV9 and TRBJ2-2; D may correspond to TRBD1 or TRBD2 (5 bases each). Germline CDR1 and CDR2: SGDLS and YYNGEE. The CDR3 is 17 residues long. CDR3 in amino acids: CASRLLGRPSNTGELSF. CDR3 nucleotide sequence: TGTGCCAGCAGGTTACTGGGACGGCCTTCGAACACCGGGGAGCTGTCTTTT.

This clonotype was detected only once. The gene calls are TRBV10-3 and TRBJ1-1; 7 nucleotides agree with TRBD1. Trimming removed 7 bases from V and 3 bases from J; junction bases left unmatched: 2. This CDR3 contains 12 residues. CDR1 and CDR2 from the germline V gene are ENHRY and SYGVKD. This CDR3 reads CAINDRDTEAFF. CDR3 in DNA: TGTGCCATCAACGACAGGGACACTGAAGCTTTCTTT.

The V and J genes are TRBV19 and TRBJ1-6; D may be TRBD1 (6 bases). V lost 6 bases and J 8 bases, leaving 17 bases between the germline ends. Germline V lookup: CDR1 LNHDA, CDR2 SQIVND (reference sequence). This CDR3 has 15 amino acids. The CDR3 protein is CASSSTSQGHSPLHF. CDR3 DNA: TGTGCCAGTAGCTCCACATCACAGGGCCATTCACCCCTCCACTTT.